The text below deals with one T cell receptor beta chain. This clonotype showed up just a few times. Its antigen is not yet known. Base qualities are not at hand, and no much larger clone is one base apart. The sequencer listed for this sample is Illumina NovaSeq 6000. TCRalpha and TCRbeta cDNA libraries were built by 5'RACE with constant-segment primers, adding sample barcodes and unique molecular identifiers. RNA was extracted from every sample with Trizol reagent. Libraries were amplified in two PCR steps, with a second sample barcode and Illumina TruSeq adapters added in the second step. The libraries were sequenced on an Illumina NovaSeq using 2 x 150 bp paired-end reads. The original pipeline was this. Reads were demultiplexed and collapsed into UMI-guided consensus sequences with migec v1.2.7. Using mixcr v2.1.11, UMI consensuses were aligned to TRA and TRB V and J templates and then assembled into clonotypes. A clonotype was counted as expanded or contracted only when both edgeR and NoisET called the clonotype significant, with the noise models trained on biological replicates. For edgeR calls, the thresholds were a false discovery rate-adjusted p below 0.01 and a log2 fold-change of 1. PCA with hierarchical clustering of max-normalized trajectories of the 1000 most abundant clonotypes was used as exploratory dynamics analysis. Separately sequenced CD4+ and CD8+ repertoires were used to assign a CD4 or CD8 phenotype to each responding clone. TCRdb handled the public reads itself, with Q25 trimming in fastp and clone calling in MiXCR, and kept productive beta chains. Identical CDR3 protein sequences are pooled into one entry, listed with their most common genes and DNA. These V and J calls are TCRdb output, not the study's own analysis. The sample has about 140,000 distinct CDR3 sequences on record, almost 25% of them singletons. Around 24% of the sample belongs to the ten largest clones.

These data come from a study of T-cell memory formation after mild COVID-19 (dated by TCRdb to about 2021). Study-wide context: Most TCR sequence clusters were specific to one of the two donors. Longitudinal TCRalpha and TCRbeta repertoire sequencing tracked T-cell clones expanding and contracting after mild COVID-19 in two donors. The cohort comprised two young, previously healthy adult volunteers, one female and one male.

CDR1 and CDR2 are drawn from the germline V gene (reference sequence): MNHEY, SMNVEV. The CDR3 contains 14 residues, cysteine and phenylalanine counted. The DNA shown is the 42-base CDR3, in frame from base 1. V has 6 bases trimmed and J has 5 bases trimmed; junction bases matching no gene number 7. Overall study results and their limits: Balanced CD4/CD8 phenotypes were observed for clones contracting from day 15 to 85, whereas a bias towards CD4+ was observed for a second wave of clones expanding from day 15 to 37. The study covered only a couple of mild cases, and larger cohorts including severe cases with pre-infection samples were considered necessary. The second-wave clones that peaked on day 37 were not confirmed to be SARS-CoV-2 specific. Some responding clones were found in pre-infection memory, which suggests that pre-existing cross-reactive memory T cells took part in the SARS-CoV-2 response. Contracting CD4+ clones were found mainly in CM and EM memory subsets, while CD8+ clones were enriched in EMRA.

Ficoll-Paque density gradient centrifugation was used to isolate PBMCs. The rearranged chain carries TRBV27 and TRBJ2-7, with TRBD1 matching 10 junction bases. The TCR comes from an adult woman who had mild COVID-19 (a few samples of this study predate the infection). The sample titles of this study are shuffled in the database, so cell type and time point are left out; the donor was told from shared clones. Sequencing input: PBMCs or a T cell subset sorted from them (not recorded which). The nucleotide sequence reads TGTGCCAGCAGAGACGGGACAGGGGTCGACGAGCAGTACTTC. This encodes CASRDGTGVDEQYF.